These 10 T cell receptor beta chains originate from one sample sequenced in a study of identical twins. TCRdb ran MiXCR on the 5' RACE reads and lists one entry per CDR3 protein. The data contain about 300,000 distinct CDR3 sequences, roughly an eighth of them singletons. This sample also appeared in a second study, on yellow fever vaccine responses in identical twins.

Sequenced: CD8+ T cells sorted from blood. Receptors originate from a young woman in good health.

The chain recombines TRBV6-5 with TRBJ2-3; D assignment may be TRBD1 or TRBD2 (7 bases each). The CDR3 length is 16 residues. Trimming took off 3 bases at V and 0 bases at J, with 13 bases between the two ends. The germline V gene has CDR1 MNHEY and CDR2 SVGAGI. CDR3 sequence reads: CASSYTAGQSTDTQYF. The CDR3 DNA reads TGTGCCAGCAGTTATACAGCGGGACAGAGCACAGATACGCAGTATTTT.

This clonotype was counted a few times. V usage is TRBV28 and J usage is TRBJ2-1, with D possibly matching TRBD2 (5 bases). The CDR3 has 17 amino acids. Trimming took 7 bases from V and 0 from J, leaving 19 bases between them. CDR1 is MDHEN, CDR2 SYDVKM, per germline. CDR3 amino acids: CASTTPQRISSYNEQFF. The CDR3 nucleotides read TGTGCCAGCACTACCCCCCAGCGGATCAGCTCCTACAATGAGCAGTTCTTC.

The V gene is TRBV24-1, the J gene TRBJ1-2; D unclear. CDR3 length: 13 residues. CDR1 KGHDR and CDR2 SFDVKD come from the germline V gene. The V gene lost 0 bases and the J gene lost 7 bases, with 8 bases spanning the gap. The CDR3 nucleotides read TGTGCCACCAGTGATTTGCGATACAGTGGCTACACCTTC. This translates into CATSDLRYSGYTF.

This clonotype has just a few counts. The rearrangement uses TRBV10-1 and TRBJ2-5, with TRBD2 as a possible D gene (6 bases). Trimming pared 2 bases from V and 1 base from J, leaving 11 bases between. Germline assignment: CDR1 WNHNN and CDR2 SYGVQD (reference sequence). The CDR3 loop spans 15 amino acids. DNA for the CDR3: TGCGCCAGCAGTGAGGGGGGGACGCGCCAAGAGACCCAGTACTTC. This encodes CASSEGGTRQETQYF.

This clonotype was seen a handful of times. The chain combines TRBV9 with TRBJ1-1; a possible D gene is TRBD1 (6 bases). Germline loops: CDR1 SGDLS, CDR2 YYNGEE. This CDR3 is built from 12 residues. Between the trimmed V and J ends, which lost 7 bases and 4 bases, there was a span of 11 bases. CDR3 nucleotide sequence: TGTGCCAGCGGGGGGGGCCGCACTGAAGCTTTCTTT. Translating it yields CASGGGRTEAFF.

In DNA form, the CDR3 reads TGTGCCAGCAGCCAAGAAACCCAGCGGGGAGAGACCCAGTACTTC. Amino acid sequence: CASSQETQRGETQYF. The chain joins TRBV3-1 to TRBJ2-5, with TRBD2 identical over 7 bases. The CDR3 spans 15 residues. The junction had 5 bases not matched to a gene; V was cut back by 0 bases and J by 4 bases. Germline loops: CDR1 LGHDT, CDR2 YNNKEL (reference sequence).

This clonotype has more than one count but fewer than ten. The gene calls are TRBV7-9 and TRBJ2-7, with D tentatively TRBD2 (6 bases). The V gene lost 5 bases and the J gene lost 3 bases, with 14 bases spanning the gap. CDR1 and CDR2 from the germline V gene are SEHNR and FQNEAQ (reference sequence). The CDR3 loop spans 14 amino acids. The CDR3, as DNA: TGTGCCAGCAGCCCACCGGAGGGTGGCTACGAGCAGTACTTC. Its protein is CASSPPEGGYEQYF.

This rearrangement joins TRBV5-1 to TRBJ2-5; possible D gene TRBD1, 5 bases. Germline-derived CDR1 and CDR2 are SGHRS and YFSETQ. The CDR3 length is 14 residues. V was pared by 0 bases and J by 5 bases, with 11 bases between. The CDR3 coding sequence is TGCGCCAGCAGCTTGGAAGGGGTCGTGGAGACCCAGTACTTC. Its protein is CASSLEGVVETQYF.

The CDR3 loop is CACIGRDSYEQYF. CDR3 DNA sequence: TGCGCCTGCATAGGGCGGGACTCCTACGAGCAGTACTTC. V is TRBV10-2 and J is TRBJ2-7; D may be TRBD2 (6 bases). CDR3 length: 13 amino acids. The V gene's germline CDR1 is WSHSY and CDR2 SAAADI. V lost 11 bases and J 0 bases, leaving 14 bases between the germline ends.

This clonotype was seen a few times. This chain links TRBV4-1 with TRBJ2-7, with 12 bases that match TRBD2. The junction had 6 bases not matched to a gene; V was cut back by 3 bases and J by 3 bases. Germline-derived CDR1 and CDR2 are MGHRA and YSYEKL. CDR3 length: 16 amino acids. As DNA, the CDR3 is TGCGCCAGCAGCCAGCCTGGGACTAGCGGGTTCTACGAGCAGTACTTC. It specifies CASSQPGTSGFYEQYF.